Presented here are 5 T cell receptor beta chains from one specimen sequenced in a study of cytomegalovirus exposure and HLA in healthy donors. The PCR used 60 Vbeta and 13 Jbeta primers. Produced via immunoSEQ multiplex PCR; TCRdb's table is partial and in-frame only. This table holds roughly 110,000 clones, about four fifths found once. Sequenced material: PBMCs. These receptors originate from a woman aged 45-60 years in good health and CMV-seropositive.

The chain joins TRBV9 to TRBJ2-3; D uncertain. CDR1 and CDR2 from the germline V gene are SGDLS and YYNGEE. V lost 3 bases, J lost 3 bases, and 2 bases lay in between. The CDR3 covers 11 residues. CDR3 DNA: TGTGCCAGCAGCGCGACAGATACGCAGTATTTT. This sequence encodes CASSATDTQYF.

This clone occurred once. DNA of the CDR3: TGCGCCAGCAGCCCCGGGACAGGGTCCCTGTTTTTT. This gives the protein CASSPGTGSLFF. The rearrangement uses TRBV5-1 and TRBJ2-2; TRBD1 matches at 9 bases. The J segment lost 14 bases and the V segment lost 4 bases, leaving 6 bases of the junction unmatched. This CDR3 has 12 amino acids. Germline V lookup: CDR1 SGHRS, CDR2 YFSETQ.

The chain links TRBV30 to TRBJ1-6; 9 nucleotides match TRBD1. With V trimmed by 8 bases and J by 9 bases, 5 bases remained unmatched. Germline V gene sequence: CDR1 GTSNPN, CDR2 SVGIG (reference sequence). The CDR3 length is 12 residues. The CDR3 coding sequence is TGTGCCGGGACAGGGTGGGGTTCACCCCTCCACTTT. This sequence encodes CAGTGWGSPLHF.

The chain couples TRBV5-4 to TRBJ1-4; TRBD1 aligns across 7 bases. Trimming cost V 3 bases and J 8 bases; bases outside gene matches: 7. Germline loops: CDR1 SGHNT, CDR2 YYREEE (reference sequence). The CDR3 is 14 amino acids. The CDR3 region has the DNA TGTGCCAGCAGCTCGGCGGGACAGAGCGAAAAACTGTTTTTT. Translation gives CASSSAGQSEKLFF.

This rearrangement joins TRBV28 to TRBJ2-7, with TRBD1 matching 10 bases. The junction had 13 bases not matched to a gene; V was cut back by 6 bases and J by 5 bases. Germline V gives CDR1 MDHEN, CDR2 SYDVKM. The CDR3 has 16 amino acids. CDR3 loop: CASSPGQGTSRNEQYF. The CDR3 bases are TGTGCCAGCAGCCCGGGACAGGGGACGTCCCGGAACGAGCAGTACTTC.